The 28 T cell receptor beta chains below all came from one sample that was sequenced in a study of T cell responses to AZD1222 COVID-19 vaccine. TCRdb's copy holds only in-frame clones and misses some; the assay was immunoSEQ multiplex PCR. The table lists approximately 150,000 clones, approximately 94% of them singletons. The sample was peripheral blood, taken on day 0 of AZD1222 vaccination. These receptors all come from an adult in good health.

V usage is TRBV9 and J usage is TRBJ2-3; no clear D. Germline values: CDR1 SGDLS, CDR2 YYNGEE. This CDR3 has 15 residues. V was clipped by 0 bases and J by 0 bases, with 8 bases between them. CDR3 in DNA: TGTGCCAGCAGCGTAGAGGGCCGTAGCACAGATACGCAGTATTTT. Its protein product is CASSVEGRSTDTQYF.

V usage is TRBV27 and J usage is TRBJ2-1; 7 bases fit TRBD2. Germline V gene sequence: CDR1 MNHEY, CDR2 SMNVEV (reference sequence). The CDR3 runs 17 residues. With 3 bases clipped from V and 0 bases from J, the junction kept 8 bases outside the gene matches. CDR3 bases: TGTGCCAGCAGTTTGTTACTAGCGAGGAGCTCCTACAATGAGCAGTTCTTC. Its translation is CASSLLLARSSYNEQFF.

The chain combines TRBV7-9 with TRBJ1-4; TRBD1 is a possible D gene (6 bases). The ends were cut back, 5 bases at V and 11 bases at J, with 24 bases in the middle. There are 16 residues in the CDR3. Germline CDR1 is SEHNR and CDR2 is FQNEAQ (reference sequence). For the CDR3, the DNA is TGTGCCAGCAGCCCATCTTATACCCACAGGGCTGGGAAACTGTTTTTT. It encodes CASSPSYTHRAGKLFF. Complete variable domain (other parts from reference TRBV7-9 and TRBJ1-4): DTGVSQNPRHKITKRGQNVTFRCDPISEHNRLYWYRQTLGQGPEFLTYFQNEAQLEKSRLLSDRFSAERPKGSFSTLEIQRTEQGDSAMYLCASSPSYTHRAGKLFFGSGTQLSVL.

In its sample, this clone was seen once. V and J are TRBV4-3 and TRBJ1-1; tentative D call: TRBD1 (5 bases). Trimming took off 4 bases at V and 4 bases at J, with 10 bases between the two ends. The CDR3 loop spans 13 amino acids. From germline, CDR1 is LGHNA and CDR2 YSLEER. CDR3 in amino acids: CASSLGTGTEAFF. The DNA of the CDR3 is TGCGCCAGCAGCCTTGGGACGGGCACTGAAGCTTTCTTT.

This clone was seen once. The chain is built from TRBV19 and TRBJ1-2; 8 nucleotides align to TRBD1. J lost 5 bases, V lost 4 bases, and 9 bases had no gene match. CDR1 is LNHDA, CDR2 SQIVND, per germline (reference sequence). This CDR3 region has 15 residues. The chain's CDR3 is CASSTASRTGYGYTF. The CDR3 region has the DNA TGTGCCAGTAGTACCGCATCTCGGACAGGGTATGGCTACACCTTC.

This rearrangement joins TRBV19 to TRBJ1-2; no firm D call. Trimming cost V 4 bases and J 2 bases, with 5 bases left between them. CDR1 LNHDA and CDR2 SQIVND come from the germline V gene (reference sequence). The CDR3 contains 12 residues. CDR3 sequence reads: CASSTDNYGYTF. CDR3 in DNA: TGTGCCAGTAGTACAGACAACTATGGCTACACCTTC.

This rearrangement joins TRBV5-5 to TRBJ1-5; D perhaps matches TRBD1 (5 bases). CDR3 length equals 14 residues. The V and J ends lost 4 bases and 4 bases respectively, with 12 bases between them. Germline CDR1 and CDR2: SGHKS and YYEKEE (reference sequence). The DNA of the CDR3 is TGTGCCAGCAGCAGCGGGACGGCGAATCAGCCCCAGCATTTT. This codes for CASSSGTANQPQHF.

This sequence joins TRBV5-1 and TRBJ1-1; 7 bases align to TRBD1. The CDR3 contains 16 residues. Trimming at V came to 0 bases and at J to 4 bases, leaving 9 bases not matched to a gene. Germline values: CDR1 SGHRS, CDR2 YFSETQ. CDR3 nucleotides: TGCGCCAGCAGCTTGGTCGCAGGGGGTATGAGCACTGAAGCTTTCTTT. Translating it yields CASSLVAGGMSTEAFF.

This clone has only one observation. The chain carries TRBV6-5 and TRBJ1-6, with D unclear. Germline assignment: CDR1 MNHEY and CDR2 SVGAGI. The CDR3 consists of 15 residues. The ends were cut back, 6 bases at V and 7 bases at J, with 16 bases in the middle. The CDR3 sequence is CASSSGGGWNSPLHF. Here the CDR3 DNA reads TGTGCCAGCAGCTCCGGTGGAGGGTGGAATTCACCCCTCCACTTT.

The V gene is TRBV9, the J gene TRBJ1-6; 7 nucleotides agree with TRBD1. Germline CDR1 and CDR2: SGDLS and YYNGEE. The CDR3 runs 15 residues. Trimming cost V 3 bases and J 5 bases; bases outside gene matches: 5. The CDR3 DNA is TGTGCCAGCAGCGGAACCGGGACAGATAATTCACCCCTCCACTTT. It yields the protein CASSGTGTDNSPLHF.

The genes are TRBV19 and TRBJ1-4, with a tentative D call TRBD1 (6 bases). Trimming took off 6 bases at V and 4 bases at J, with 12 bases between the two ends. This CDR3 is 14 amino acids long. The germline gives CDR1 LNHDA, CDR2 SQIVND (reference sequence). The CDR3 bases are TGTGCCAGTAGGGAGACAGGTGGTAATGAAAAACTGTTTTTT. Its translation: CASRETGGNEKLFF.

The gene calls are TRBV5-1 and TRBJ1-1, with D possibly matching TRBD1 (6 bases). The germline CDR1 and CDR2 sequences are SGHRS and YFSETQ. Trimming stripped 4 bases from V and 3 bases from J, with 19 bases between. The CDR3 covers 16 residues. The CDR3 here is CASSTGWGARDTEAFF. CDR3 DNA sequence: TGCGCCAGCAGCACCGGCTGGGGGGCCCGGGACACTGAAGCTTTCTTT.

This clone was seen a single time. This chain uses TRBV4-2 with TRBJ1-2, with a tentative D call TRBD1 (6 bases). Trimming cost V 5 bases and J 4 bases, with 17 bases left between them. This CDR3 has 15 residues. Germline CDR1 and CDR2: LGHNA and YNFKEQ. The DNA of the CDR3 is TGTGCCAGCAGCGTAACTCAGGGGTTCTTCTATGGCTACACCTTC. This translates into CASSVTQGFFYGYTF.

The chain couples TRBV6-2 or TRBV6-3 to TRBJ2-5; 10 bases align to TRBD2. Germline V lookup: CDR1 MNHEY, CDR2 SVGEGT. This CDR3 region has 16 residues. V lost 5 bases and J lost 2; bases outside the gene matches: 8. CDR3 in amino acids: CASSNPGLAEQETQYF. CDR3 DNA: TGTGCCAGCAGTAACCCCGGACTAGCGGAACAAGAGACCCAGTACTTC.

The genes are TRBV11-2 and TRBJ1-3; 11 positions match TRBD1. V was clipped by 4 bases and J by 3 bases; unmatched bases: 5. Germline CDR1 reads SGHAT; CDR2 reads FQNNGV. CDR3 length: 16 residues. This CDR3 is CASSSRTGGGGNTIYF. CDR3 DNA: TGTGCCAGCAGCTCGCGGACAGGGGGCGGTGGAAACACCATATATTTT.

The chain couples TRBV6-5 to TRBJ1-2; 7 positions match TRBD1. Per the germline V gene, CDR1 is MNHEY and CDR2 is SVGAGI. The CDR3 is 14 residues long. Losses at the gene ends were 2 bases for V and 3 bases for J; bases not matched to a gene: 3. The DNA for the CDR3 is TGTGCCAGCAGTTACGAGGACAGGCACTATGGCTACACCTTC. Translation: CASSYEDRHYGYTF.

The rearrangement joins TRBV12-1 to TRBJ1-6. TRBV12-1 is marked as a pseudogene. The CDR3 has 12 residues. The CDR3 DNA reads as TGTGCCAGCATTGAGGGTGTTTCACCCCTCCACTTT. Its protein is CASIEGVSPLHF.

This clone has only a few counts. The chain links TRBV19 to TRBJ1-5, with 7 bases that match TRBD1. Per the germline V gene, CDR1 is LNHDA and CDR2 is SQIVND (reference sequence). The CDR3 totals 14 residues. V lost 7 bases to trimming and J lost 5 bases; unmatched junction nucleotides: 8. This chain's CDR3 is CASIEGGRDQPQHF. The CDR3 bases are TGTGCCAGTATTGAAGGGGGCAGAGATCAGCCCCAGCATTTT.

This sequence joins TRBV18 and TRBJ2-1; 7 bases map to TRBD1. The V gene's germline CDR1 is KGHSH and CDR2 LQKENI. Trimming cost V 0 bases and J 0 bases; bases outside gene matches: 2. This CDR3 has 16 residues. CDR3 loop: CASSPPGGTSYNEQFF. The DNA for the CDR3 is TGTGCCAGCTCACCACCAGGGGGCACCTCCTACAATGAGCAGTTCTTC.

The chain recombines TRBV4-2 with TRBJ2-1, with 12 bases lining up with TRBD2. This CDR3 is built from 19 residues. Germline trimming cut 3 bases from V and 4 bases from J; bases unmatched to any gene: 13. Germline V gives CDR1 LGHNA, CDR2 YNFKEQ. The CDR3 DNA reads TGTGCCAGCAGCCATAGTCTAGCGGGAGGGCCGAGAGGATACAATGAGCAGTTCTTC. This codes for CASSHSLAGGPRGYNEQFF.

V and J are TRBV6-2 or TRBV6-3 and TRBJ1-1; D is unclear. The CDR3 is 12 residues long. CDR1 and CDR2 from the germline V gene are MNHEY and SVGEGT. Trimming took 2 bases from V and 7 from J, leaving 8 bases between them. The CDR3 reads CASSYNGLEAFF. The CDR3 bases are TGTGCCAGCAGTTACAACGGGCTTGAAGCTTTCTTT.

The J gene is TRBJ1-1, the V gene TRBV29-1; 10 positions match TRBD1. The CDR3 consists of 12 residues. The V and J ends lost 7 bases and 5 bases, in that order; junction bases with no gene match: 4. Looked up from germline, CDR1 is SQVTM and CDR2 is ANQGSEA. Here the CDR3 reads CSAGQGVTEAFF. The DNA for the CDR3 is TGCAGCGCCGGACAGGGGGTTACTGAAGCTTTCTTT.

The chain has TRBV4-3 and TRBJ1-1; TRBD1 might be the D (5 bases). The germline CDR1 and CDR2 sequences are LGHNA and YSLEER. Trimming removed 9 bases at V and 4 bases at J, with 18 bases between. This CDR3 region has 14 residues. The CDR3 DNA follows: TGCGCCAGTAAAGAGGGGACCGGTGCCACTGAAGCTTTCTTT. Amino acid sequence: CASKEGTGATEAFF.

V and J are TRBV7-2 and TRBJ2-3; a possible D gene is TRBD1 (5 bases). CDR3 size: 12 residues. CDR1 is SGHTA and CDR2 is FQGNSA in the germline V gene. The V end was cut by 4 bases, the J end by 3 bases, with 5 bases between. The CDR3 region is CASSSGTDTQYF. The CDR3 coding sequence is TGTGCCAGCAGCTCAGGGACAGATACGCAGTATTTT.

The chain carries TRBV7-8 and TRBJ2-7; 13 bases map to TRBD2. Germline CDR1 and CDR2: SGHVS and FQNEAQ. The CDR3 covers 15 residues. V shed 5 bases, J shed 6 bases, and the junction held 7 bases outside the gene matches. For the CDR3, the DNA is TGTGCCAGCAGCCCCGGGACTAGCGGGACTCGCGAGCAGTACGTC. It encodes CASSPGTSGTREQYV.

The chain couples TRBV28 to TRBJ2-1, with a tentative D call TRBD2 (5 bases). The CDR3 is 13 amino acids. The germline V gene has CDR1 MDHEN and CDR2 SYDVKM. Between the trimmed V and J ends, which lost 2 bases and 9 bases, there was a span of 11 bases. The CDR3 is CASSLGSRGEQFF. Written as DNA, the CDR3 is TGTGCCAGCAGTTTAGGGTCCCGGGGTGAGCAGTTCTTC.

This clone came up once. This chain joins TRBV10-1 and TRBJ2-1; 7 nucleotides match TRBD2. Germline V gene data show CDR1 as WNHNN and CDR2 as SYGVQD (reference sequence). Trimming cost V 4 bases and J 8 bases; bases outside gene matches: 11. The CDR3 contains 15 residues. The CDR3 DNA sequence: TGCGCCAGCAGTGGGTCCTGGGAGGGTCTGGATGAGCAGTTCTTC. It yields the protein CASSGSWEGLDEQFF.

This clone was recorded only once. The chain joins TRBV14 to TRBJ1-1, with D unclear. The germline V gene has CDR1 SGHDN and CDR2 FVKESK. Trimming shortened V by 0 bases and J by 0 bases, and 2 bases separated the two germline ends. This CDR3 comprises 13 residues. DNA of the CDR3: TGTGCCAGCAGCCAAGACATGAACACTGAAGCTTTCTTT. It encodes CASSQDMNTEAFF.